The 32 T cell receptor beta chains given below trace back to one sample, sequenced in a study of cytomegalovirus exposure and HLA in healthy donors. The PCR was carried out with 60 Vbeta primers and 13 Jbeta primers. Method: immunoSEQ multiplex PCR; TCRdb's copy keeps in-frame clones and lacks some. The sample gives approximately 100,000 clones, 74% of which show up once; 2% to 3% is in the top ten. The sequencing sample was made of PBMCs. These TCRs come from a man in his fifties or sixties in good health and CMV-seropositive.

The chain combines TRBV5-1 with TRBJ1-1, with D unclear. This CDR3 contains 15 residues. Per the germline V gene, CDR1 is SGHRS and CDR2 is YFSETQ. Trimming pared 4 bases from V and 3 bases from J, leaving 16 bases between. CDR3: CASSPRRREDTEAFF. The CDR3 region has the DNA TGCGCCAGCAGCCCCCGGAGGAGGGAAGACACTGAAGCTTTCTTT.

J is TRBJ2-7 and V is TRBV19; 11 positions match TRBD1. V trimming: 5 bases; J trimming: 2 bases; junction bases outside the gene matches: 5. Germline V gene sequence: CDR1 LNHDA, CDR2 SQIVND (reference sequence). The CDR3 spans 15 residues. The CDR3 protein is CASSARTGGAYEQYF. CDR3 bases: TGTGCCAGTAGTGCCCGGACAGGGGGCGCCTACGAGCAGTACTTC.

The chain links TRBV2 to TRBJ2-3; tentatively, D is TRBD1 (7 bases). The CDR3 has 16 residues. Trimming removed 5 bases at V and 2 bases at J, with 17 bases between. Looked up from germline, CDR1 is SNHLY and CDR2 is FYNNEI. The CDR3 region has the DNA TGTGCCAGCAGTCGCCGCGGGACAGCGAACACAGATACGCAGTATTTT. This encodes CASSRRGTANTDTQYF.

The chain recombines TRBV5-1 with TRBJ2-5; TRBD1 agrees at 7 bases. The trim removed 2 bases at V and 3 bases at J, leaving 4 bases unmatched. The CDR3 runs to 14 residues. Germline V gene data show CDR1 as SGHRS and CDR2 as YFSETQ. The CDR3 DNA reads TGCGCCAGCAGCTTTTCGGGACAGAAAGAGACCCAGTACTTC. This encodes CASSFSGQKETQYF.

The rearrangement uses TRBV7-2 and TRBJ1-4; no firm D call. The CDR3 extends over 17 amino acids. Germline assignment: CDR1 SGHTA and CDR2 FQGNSA. The V end lost 2 bases, the J end lost 4 bases, and 17 bases lay between the germline ends. CDR3 DNA: TGTGCCAGCAGCTTATCCCACTATGACTCCATTAATGAAAAACTGTTTTTT. Its protein is CASSLSHYDSINEKLFF.

The chain is built from TRBV6-1 and TRBJ2-1; tentative D call: TRBD2 (7 bases). The CDR3 has 13 residues. Germline CDR1 and CDR2: MNHNS and SASEGT. V lost 6 bases, J lost 4 bases, and 10 bases lay in between. CDR3 in DNA: TGTGCCAGCAGGAGGGGGGGGTACAATGAGCAGTTCTTC. Translated: CASRRGGYNEQFF.

This clone was observed a handful of times. The chain links TRBV5-1 to TRBJ1-3; a weak D match, TRBD1 (5 bases). There are 17 residues in the CDR3. With 2 bases removed from V and 1 base from J, the gap between germline ends came to 16 bases. The germline gives CDR1 SGHRS, CDR2 YFSETQ. The CDR3 loop is CASSFSAGVLSGNTIYF. DNA for the CDR3: TGCGCCAGCAGCTTTAGTGCGGGGGTTCTTTCTGGAAACACCATATATTTT.

The rearrangement uses TRBV5-5 and TRBJ1-5; D not resolved. With 0 bases removed from V and 6 bases from J, the gap between germline ends came to 7 bases. CDR3 size: 13 residues. CDR1 SGHKS and CDR2 YYEKEE come from the germline V gene (reference sequence). Here the CDR3 DNA reads TGTGCCAGCAGCTTGGACTCGGGTCAGCCCCAGCATTTT. Translated, it gives CASSLDSGQPQHF.

This clone has only one observation. This chain uses TRBV7-8 with TRBJ1-3; 8 bases align to TRBD1. The CDR3 totals 14 residues. Germline CDR1 and CDR2: SGHVS and FQNEAQ. J was trimmed by 4 bases and V by 6 bases; bases with no gene match: 5. CDR3: CASSSQGGGNTIYF. CDR3 bases: TGTGCCAGCAGTTCACAGGGGGGAGGAAACACCATATATTTT. The full variable domain, its missing parts supplied by reference TRBV7-8 and TRBJ1-3, is GAGVSQSPRYKVAKRGQDVALRCDPISGHVSLFWYQQALGQGPEFLTYFQNEAQLDKSGLPSDRFFAERPEGSVSTLKIQRTQQEDSAVYLCASSSQGGGNTIYFGEGSWLTVV.

Only a few counts were recorded for this clone. This chain connects TRBV11-2 to TRBJ2-1, with 10 positions matching TRBD2. V gave up 5 bases and J gave up 0 bases; unmatched junction bases: 1. Germline V CDR1 and CDR2: SGHAT, FQNNGV. This CDR3 comprises 15 residues. The CDR3, as DNA: TGTGCCAGCAGCCTAGCGGGAGCCTCCTACAATGAGCAGTTCTTC. Amino acids: CASSLAGASYNEQFF.

This chain uses TRBV19 with TRBJ1-2; D is undetermined. Germline CDR1 and CDR2: LNHDA and SQIVND (reference sequence). The CDR3 spans 13 residues. Trimming took 2 bases from V and 4 from J, leaving 8 bases between them. CDR3 sequence: CASSIPGVYGYTF. DNA for the CDR3: TGTGCCAGTAGTATACCCGGGGTCTATGGCTACACCTTC.

The chain carries TRBV9 and TRBJ1-2; D is ambiguous. The CDR3 has 12 residues. Germline V gene lookup returns CDR1 SGDLS and CDR2 YYNGEE. Trimming removed 4 bases from V and 4 bases from J, with 8 bases in between. The CDR3 DNA follows: TGTGCCAGCAGCACATCAAGCTATGGCTACACCTTC. Encoded protein: CASSTSSYGYTF.

The chain is built from TRBV5-1 and TRBJ2-7, with 10 bases matching TRBD1. Germline values: CDR1 SGHRS, CDR2 YFSETQ. The junction had 4 bases not matched to a gene; V was cut back by 3 bases and J by 1 base. The CDR3 covers 15 residues. Written as DNA, the CDR3 is TGCGCCAGCAGCTCCCGGGACAGGGGATCCTACGAGCAGTACTTC. Its translation is CASSSRDRGSYEQYF.

The chain is built from TRBV5-5 and TRBJ2-7, with D perhaps matching TRBD1 (6 bases). The CDR3 contains 15 residues. Trimming shortened V by 0 bases and J by 2 bases, and 12 bases separated the two germline ends. CDR1 and CDR2 from the germline V gene are SGHKS and YYEKEE (reference sequence). The CDR3 bases are TGTGCCAGCAGCTTGGGTGGGGGCCAGACCTACGAGCAGTACTTC. Translating it yields CASSLGGGQTYEQYF.

This chain joins TRBV5-5 and TRBJ2-5, with D maybe TRBD2 (5 bases). Germline V gives CDR1 SGHKS, CDR2 YYEKEE (reference sequence). Trimming cost V 0 bases and J 4 bases, with 10 bases left between them. This CDR3 contains 14 residues. The CDR3 region has the DNA TGTGCCAGCAGCTTGGATCGGGGTTTAGAGACCCAGTACTTC. Its protein is CASSLDRGLETQYF.

This clone was counted once. V gene TRBV19 combines with J gene TRBJ1-1, with D possibly being TRBD1 (5 bases). Germline V gene data show CDR1 as LNHDA and CDR2 as SQIVND (reference sequence). This CDR3 region has 13 residues. Trimming took off 4 bases at V and 6 bases at J, with 12 bases between the two ends. The CDR3 region is CASSKRGVAEAFF. In DNA, the CDR3 is TGTGCCAGTAGTAAAAGGGGTGTCGCTGAAGCTTTCTTT.

The chain combines TRBV5-1 with TRBJ1-2; D is possibly TRBD1 (6 bases). This CDR3 spans 15 amino acids. Deletions cut 4 bases from V and 4 bases from J, with 17 bases between. Germline lookup yields CDR1 SGHRS and CDR2 YFSETQ. CDR3 loop: CASSPGQLISYGYTF. DNA for the CDR3: TGCGCCAGCAGCCCGGGACAACTGATTTCCTATGGCTACACCTTC.

The gene calls are TRBV27 and TRBJ2-2; the D is unclear. This CDR3 spans 13 amino acids. Germline V CDR1 and CDR2: MNHEY, SMNVEV (reference sequence). The germline V and J ends were trimmed by 4 bases and 1 base, with 4 bases remaining between them. The CDR3 bases are TGTGCCAGCAGTTCACTGAACACCGGGGAGCTGTTTTTT. Translation: CASSSLNTGELFF.

The V and J genes are TRBV10-3 and TRBJ2-3; TRBD1 matches at 10 bases. This CDR3 contains 14 residues. Losses at the gene ends were 4 bases for V and 6 bases for J; bases not matched to a gene: 4. Germline-derived CDR1 and CDR2 are ENHRY and SYGVKD. This CDR3 is CAISGDRGPDTQYF. The CDR3 bases are TGTGCCATCAGTGGTGACAGGGGGCCCGATACGCAGTATTTT.

The chain links TRBV6-9 to TRBJ2-7; unclear D gene. The V and J ends lost 4 bases and 0 bases respectively, with 10 bases between them. Germline V gene sequence: CDR1 MNHGY, CDR2 SVAAGI. The CDR3 runs to 14 residues. The CDR3, as DNA: TGTGCCAGCAGTTTTTCGGGCAGCTCCTACGAGCAGTACTTC. It specifies CASSFSGSSYEQYF.

The genes are TRBV5-4 and TRBJ2-3; no firm D call. CDR3 length: 16 amino acids. Per the germline V gene, CDR1 is SGHNT and CDR2 is YYREEE (reference sequence). V lost 0 bases, J lost 0 bases, and 11 bases lay in between. DNA of the CDR3: TGTGCCAGCAGCTTGGGACGGAGCCTTAGCACAGATACGCAGTATTTT. This codes for CASSLGRSLSTDTQYF.

The CDR3 region has the DNA TGTGCCACCAGCAGACCCAGTACCCCAGGGGTATTTGGGTACGAGCAGTACTTC. Translating it yields CATSRPSTPGVFGYEQYF. The chain joins TRBV15 to TRBJ2-7; tentative D call: TRBD1 (6 bases). This CDR3 spans 18 amino acids. With 2 bases removed from V and 4 bases from J, the gap between germline ends came to 24 bases. CDR1 and CDR2 from the germline V gene are LNHNV and YYDKDF (reference sequence).

This clone was detected only once. This chain connects TRBV19 to TRBJ1-5, with D hard to call. The CDR3 runs to 14 residues. V lost 11 bases, J lost 0 bases, and 14 bases lay in between. CDR1 and CDR2 (germline): LNHDA, SQIVND (reference sequence). The DNA of the CDR3 is TGTGCCTCACAAAGAGGATATAGCAATCAGCCCCAGCATTTT. Amino acid sequence: CASQRGYSNQPQHF.

The rearrangement links TRBV7-8 to TRBJ2-3; TRBD2 agrees at 9 bases. V was pared by 5 bases and J by 1 base, with 4 bases of the junction left unmatched. The V gene's germline CDR1 is SGHVS and CDR2 FQNEAQ. There are 15 residues in the CDR3. CDR3 in amino acids: CASSTGLAGTDTQYF. CDR3 in DNA: TGTGCCAGCAGCACGGGACTAGCCGGCACAGATACGCAGTATTTT.

This clone appeared a few times. The chain recombines TRBV6-1 with TRBJ1-2; D not resolved. Trimming removed 2 bases at V and 3 bases at J, with 7 bases between. This CDR3 spans 13 amino acids. The germline CDR1 and CDR2 sequences are MNHNS and SASEGT. CDR3 in amino acids: CASSETEDYGYTF. The DNA for the CDR3 is TGTGCCAGCAGTGAAACAGAAGACTATGGCTACACCTTC.

The chain has TRBV29-1 and TRBJ1-1; D not resolved. The CDR3 is 12 amino acids. Germline V gene data show CDR1 as SQVTM and CDR2 as ANQGSEA. The V end was cut by 8 bases, the J end by 3 bases, with 13 bases between. The CDR3 spells CSHSSGDTEAFF. The DNA of the CDR3 is TGCAGCCATTCCTCCGGAGACACTGAAGCTTTCTTT.

The V gene is TRBV5-1, the J gene TRBJ2-2; TRBD2 matches 8 bases. Unmatched junction bases numbered 10, after V lost 1 base and J lost 5 bases. This CDR3 has 17 residues. Germline V gene sequence: CDR1 SGHRS, CDR2 YFSETQ. CDR3 sequence: CASSLITGGPGTGELFF. CDR3 DNA sequence: TGCGCCAGCAGCTTGATAACGGGAGGGCCGGGGACCGGGGAGCTGTTTTTT.

The chain has TRBV6-5 and TRBJ2-7, with 12 bases that match TRBD1. The CDR3 is 15 amino acids. Germline V gene lookup returns CDR1 MNHEY and CDR2 SVGAGI. V gave up 4 bases and J gave up 4 bases; unmatched junction bases: 5. The CDR3 nucleotides read TGTGCCAGCAGTTCCGGGACAGGGGGCATTTACGAGCAGTACTTC. Translated, it gives CASSSGTGGIYEQYF.

This clone turned up a few times. This chain joins TRBV9 and TRBJ2-3, with D uncertain. The length of the CDR3 is 14 residues. Trimming stripped 0 bases from V and 4 bases from J, with 9 bases between. Germline V gene sequence: CDR1 SGDLS, CDR2 YYNGEE. The CDR3 loop is CASSVGPEADTQYF. DNA for the CDR3: TGTGCCAGCAGCGTAGGTCCCGAGGCAGATACGCAGTATTTT. Complete variable domain (other parts from reference TRBV9 and TRBJ2-3): DSGVTQTPKHLITATGQRVTLRCSPRSGDLSVYWYQQSLDQGLQFLIQYYNGEERAKGNILERFSAQQFPDLHSELNLSSLELGDSALYFCASSVGPEADTQYFGPGTRLTVL.

The chain joins TRBV6-1 to TRBJ2-3, with 7 bases matching TRBD2. CDR1 and CDR2 (germline): MNHNS, SASEGT. With V trimmed by 2 bases and J by 6 bases, 11 bases remained unmatched. The CDR3 loop spans 16 amino acids. CDR3: CASSEIPSGWADTQYF. The DNA for the CDR3 is TGTGCCAGCAGTGAAATTCCTAGCGGTTGGGCGGATACGCAGTATTTT.

The genes are TRBV5-1 and TRBJ2-7; D is possibly TRBD1 (5 bases). V was trimmed by 5 bases and J by 5 bases, leaving 17 bases between them. Germline V gene data show CDR1 as SGHRS and CDR2 as YFSETQ. CDR3 length: 14 amino acids. CDR3 nucleotide sequence: TGCGCCAGCAGTCCCACAGGTAGGAGCGACGAGCAGTACTTC. This gives the protein CASSPTGRSDEQYF. Variable domain in full (rest from reference TRBV5-1 and TRBJ2-7): KAGVTQTPRYLIKTRGQQVTLSCSPISGHRSVSWYQQTPGQGLQFLFEYFSETQRNKGNFPGRFSGRQFSNSRSEMNVSTLELGDSALYLCASSPTGRSDEQYFGPGTRLTVT.

The rearrangement uses TRBV14 and TRBJ1-1, with 7 bases fitting TRBD1. This CDR3 comprises 12 residues. The J segment lost 7 bases and the V segment lost 9 bases, leaving 8 bases of the junction unmatched. CDR1 is SGHDN, CDR2 FVKESK, per germline. CDR3 amino acids: CASAGGIGEAFF. CDR3 DNA sequence: TGTGCCAGTGCAGGGGGTATAGGTGAAGCTTTCTTT.